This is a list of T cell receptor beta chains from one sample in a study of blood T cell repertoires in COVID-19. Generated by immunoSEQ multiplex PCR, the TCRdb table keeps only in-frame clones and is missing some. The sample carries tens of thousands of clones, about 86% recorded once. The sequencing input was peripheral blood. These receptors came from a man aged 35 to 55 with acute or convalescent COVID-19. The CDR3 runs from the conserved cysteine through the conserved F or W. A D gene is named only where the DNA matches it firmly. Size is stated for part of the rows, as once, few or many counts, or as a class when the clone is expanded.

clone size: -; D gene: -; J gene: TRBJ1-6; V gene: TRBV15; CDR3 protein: CATSRVYEYTNSPLHF; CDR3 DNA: TGTGCCACCAGCAGAGTCTACGAGTATACCAATTCACCCCTCCACTTT
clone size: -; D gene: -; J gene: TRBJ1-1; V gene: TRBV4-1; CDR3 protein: CASSHAGVNTEAFF; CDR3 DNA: TGCGCCAGCAGCCATGCAGGGGTGAACACTGAAGCTTTCTTT
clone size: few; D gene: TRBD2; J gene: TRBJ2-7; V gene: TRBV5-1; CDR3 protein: CASSLQPSGESYEQYF; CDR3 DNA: TGCGCCAGCAGCTTGCAGCCTAGCGGGGAATCCTACGAGCAGTACTTC
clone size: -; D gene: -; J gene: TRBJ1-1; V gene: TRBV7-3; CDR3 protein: CASSLLGQLEAFF; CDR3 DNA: TGTGCCAGCAGCTTACTAGGACAGCTTGAAGCTTTCTTT
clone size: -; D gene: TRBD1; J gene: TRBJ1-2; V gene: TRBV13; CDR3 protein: CASSARGRGRLEDYGYTF; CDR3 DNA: TGTGCCAGCAGCGCCCGGGGTAGGGGGCGCTTAGAGGACTATGGCTACACCTTC
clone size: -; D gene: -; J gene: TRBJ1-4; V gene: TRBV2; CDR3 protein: CASSESGRANEKLFF; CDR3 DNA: TGTGCCAGCAGTGAATCGGGGAGGGCTAATGAAAAACTGTTTTTT
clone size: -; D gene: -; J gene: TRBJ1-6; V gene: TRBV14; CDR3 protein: CASSQSGGGPLHF; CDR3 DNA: TGTGCCAGCAGCCAATCCGGCGGAGGACCCCTCCACTTT
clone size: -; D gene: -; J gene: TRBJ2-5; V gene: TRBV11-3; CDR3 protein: CASSSRGRQETQYF; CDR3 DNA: TGTGCCAGCAGCTCCCGGGGTAGGCAAGAGACCCAGTACTTC
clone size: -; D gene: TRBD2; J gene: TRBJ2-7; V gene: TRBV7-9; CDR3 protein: CASSFGPNLAGGLYEQYF; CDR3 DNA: TGTGCCAGCAGCTTTGGGCCCAATTTAGCGGGGGGGCTATACGAGCAGTACTTC
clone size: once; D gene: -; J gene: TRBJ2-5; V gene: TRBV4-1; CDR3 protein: CASSQDLSVRETQYF; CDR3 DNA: TGCGCCAGCAGCCAAGACCTTAGCGTCCGGGAGACCCAGTACTTC
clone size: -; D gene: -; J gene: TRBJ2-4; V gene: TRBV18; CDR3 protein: CASSRNIRTGLRDIQYF; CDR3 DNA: TGTGCCAGCTCCCGAAACATTCGAACAGGGCTGAGGGACATTCAGTACTTC
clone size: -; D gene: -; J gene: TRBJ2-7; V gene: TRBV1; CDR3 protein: CTSKYGSKYYEQYF; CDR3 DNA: TGCACCAGCAAGTACGGTTCGAAATACTACGAGCAGTACTTC
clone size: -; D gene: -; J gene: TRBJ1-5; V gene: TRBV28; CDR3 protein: CASSSQVFNQPQHF; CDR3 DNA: TGTGCCAGCAGTTCCCAGGTTTTCAATCAGCCCCAGCATTTT
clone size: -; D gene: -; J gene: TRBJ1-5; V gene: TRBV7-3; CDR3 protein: CASSLRDRNNQPQHF; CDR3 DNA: TGTGCCAGCAGCTTAAGAGACAGAAACAATCAGCCCCAGCATTTT
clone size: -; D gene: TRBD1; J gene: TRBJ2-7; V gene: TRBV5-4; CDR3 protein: CASSPGQDLRKQYF; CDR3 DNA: TGTGCCAGCAGCCCCGGACAGGATCTACGGAAGCAGTACTTC
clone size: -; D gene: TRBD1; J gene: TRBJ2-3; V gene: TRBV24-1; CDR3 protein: CATRGHGTGNADTQYF; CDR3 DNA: TGTGCCACCAGGGGACATGGGACAGGGAACGCAGATACGCAGTATTTT
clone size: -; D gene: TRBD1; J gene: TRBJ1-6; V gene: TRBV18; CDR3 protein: CASSRDSPLGQGVGPLHF; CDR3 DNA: TGTGCCAGCTCACGTGATAGTCCTCTCGGACAGGGAGTAGGACCCCTCCACTTT
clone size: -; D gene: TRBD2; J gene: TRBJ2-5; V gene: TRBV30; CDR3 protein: CAWNRVGGAETQYF; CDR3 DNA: TGTGCCTGGAACAGAGTCGGGGGGGCAGAGACCCAGTACTTC
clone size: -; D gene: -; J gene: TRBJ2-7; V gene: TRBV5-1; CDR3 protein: CASSPIKPGDGYYEQYF; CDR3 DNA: TGCGCCAGCAGCCCGATAAAACCAGGGGACGGTTACTACGAGCAGTACTTC
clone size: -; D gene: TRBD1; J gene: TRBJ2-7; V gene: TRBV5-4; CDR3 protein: CASKAQGAYEQYF; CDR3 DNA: TGTGCCAGCAAAGCACAGGGGGCCTACGAGCAGTACTTC
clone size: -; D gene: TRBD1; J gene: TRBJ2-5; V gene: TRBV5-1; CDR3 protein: CASSLGLGTGGSETQYF; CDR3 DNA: TGCGCCAGCAGCTTGGGTCTAGGGACAGGGGGTTCAGAGACCCAGTACTTC
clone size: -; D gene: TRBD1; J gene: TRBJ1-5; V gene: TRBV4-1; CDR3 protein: CASSQTAGGNDQPQHF; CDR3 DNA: TGCGCCAGCAGCCAGACTGCAGGGGGCAACGATCAGCCCCAGCATTTT
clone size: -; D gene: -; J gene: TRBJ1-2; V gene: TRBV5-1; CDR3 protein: CASSLTGSNYGYTF; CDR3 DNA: TGCGCCAGCAGCTTGACAGGGTCTAACTATGGCTACACCTTC
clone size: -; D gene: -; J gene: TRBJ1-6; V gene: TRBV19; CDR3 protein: CASKSESEIYNSPLHF; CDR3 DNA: TGTGCCTCAAAATCGGAGTCGGAGATCTATAATTCACCCCTCCACTTT
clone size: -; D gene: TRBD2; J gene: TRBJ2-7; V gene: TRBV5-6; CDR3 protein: CASSTWTSGVLSYEQYF; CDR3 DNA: TGTGCCAGCAGCACCTGGACTAGCGGGGTTCTCTCCTACGAGCAGTACTTC
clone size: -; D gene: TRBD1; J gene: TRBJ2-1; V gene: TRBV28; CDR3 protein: CASMGQLYNEQFF; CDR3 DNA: TGTGCCAGCATGGGACAGCTTTACAATGAGCAGTTCTTC
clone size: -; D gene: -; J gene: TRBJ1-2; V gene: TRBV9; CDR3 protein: CASSAPGAHYGYTF; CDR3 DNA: TGTGCCAGCAGCGCCCCGGGAGCCCACTATGGCTACACCTTC
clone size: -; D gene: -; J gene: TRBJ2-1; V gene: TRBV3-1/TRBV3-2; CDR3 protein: CASSQWAGALLDEQFF; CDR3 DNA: TGTGCCAGCAGCCAATGGGCGGGGGCCCTTTTGGATGAGCAGTTCTTC
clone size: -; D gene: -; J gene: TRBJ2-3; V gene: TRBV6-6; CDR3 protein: CASRSYTDTQYF; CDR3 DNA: TGTGCCAGCAGATCCTACACAGATACGCAGTATTTT
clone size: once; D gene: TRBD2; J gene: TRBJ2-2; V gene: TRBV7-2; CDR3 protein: CASRRTSVSGELFF; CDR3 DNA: TGTGCCAGTAGAAGGACTAGCGTCTCCGGGGAGCTGTTTTTT
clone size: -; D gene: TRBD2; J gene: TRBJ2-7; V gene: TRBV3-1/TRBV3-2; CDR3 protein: CASSQAGRGEQYF; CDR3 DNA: TGTGCCAGCAGCCAAGCAGGGAGGGGCGAGCAGTACTTC
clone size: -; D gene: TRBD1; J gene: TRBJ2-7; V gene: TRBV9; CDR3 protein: CASSLGQGSYEQYF; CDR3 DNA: TGTGCCAGCAGCTTGGGACAGGGGTCCTACGAGCAGTACTTC
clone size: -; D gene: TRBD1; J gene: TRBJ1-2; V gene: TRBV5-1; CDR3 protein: CASSPTESAQGAFGGYTF; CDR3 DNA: TGCGCCAGCAGCCCCACTGAAAGCGCACAGGGGGCGTTTGGGGGCTACACCTTC
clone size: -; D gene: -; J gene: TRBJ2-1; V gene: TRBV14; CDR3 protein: CASSQWTYNEQFF; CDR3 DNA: TGTGCCAGCAGCCAATGGACTTACAATGAGCAGTTCTTC
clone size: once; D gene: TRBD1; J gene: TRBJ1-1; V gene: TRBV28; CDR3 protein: CASSGDRGRNTEAFF; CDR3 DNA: TGTGCCAGCAGTGGGGACAGGGGGCGAAACACTGAAGCTTTCTTT
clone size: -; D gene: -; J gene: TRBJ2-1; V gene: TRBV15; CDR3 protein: CATSRDEAGSSYNEQFF; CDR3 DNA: TGTGCCACCAGCAGAGATGAGGCGGGGAGCTCCTACAATGAGCAGTTCTTC
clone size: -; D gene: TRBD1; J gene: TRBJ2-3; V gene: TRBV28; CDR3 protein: CASAPPGQGRDTQYF; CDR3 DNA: TGTGCCAGCGCCCCCCCAGGACAGGGTAGGGATACGCAGTATTTT
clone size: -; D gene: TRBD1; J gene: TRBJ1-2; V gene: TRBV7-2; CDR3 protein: CASSLVLGGPTGDGYTF; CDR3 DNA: TGTGCCAGCAGCTTAGTTCTAGGGGGCCCGACAGGGGACGGCTACACCTTC
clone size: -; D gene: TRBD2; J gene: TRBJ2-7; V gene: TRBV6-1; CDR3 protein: CASSLKSGGTYEQYF; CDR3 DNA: TGTGCCAGCAGCCTGAAATCGGGGGGAACCTACGAGCAGTACTTC
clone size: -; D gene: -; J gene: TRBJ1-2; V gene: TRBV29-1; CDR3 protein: CSVSAGGYGYTF; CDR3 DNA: TGCAGCGTTAGCGCGGGGGGCTATGGCTACACCTTC
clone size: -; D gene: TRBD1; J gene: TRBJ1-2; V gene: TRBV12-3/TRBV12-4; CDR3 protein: CASSKRQGHGYTF; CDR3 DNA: TGTGCCAGCAGTAAGAGACAGGGCCATGGCTACACCTTC
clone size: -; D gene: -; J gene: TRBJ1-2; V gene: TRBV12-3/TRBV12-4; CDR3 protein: CASRTRGFFGYTF; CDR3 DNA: TGTGCCAGCAGAACCAGGGGTTTTTTTGGCTACACCTTC
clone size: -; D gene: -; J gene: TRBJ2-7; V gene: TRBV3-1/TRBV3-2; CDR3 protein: CASSPSGTSPGGQYF; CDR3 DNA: TGTGCCAGCAGCCCTTCCGGAACCTCCCCGGGTGGGCAGTACTTC
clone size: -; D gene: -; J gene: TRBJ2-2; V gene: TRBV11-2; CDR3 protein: CASSLRQTLNTGELFF; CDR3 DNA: TGTGCCAGCAGCTTAAGACAGACCCTGAACACCGGGGAGCTGTTTTTT
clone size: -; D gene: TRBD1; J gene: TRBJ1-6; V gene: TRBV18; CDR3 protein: CASSPGQRYNSPLHF; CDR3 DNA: TGTGCCAGCTCACCGGGACAGAGATATAATTCACCCCTCCACTTT
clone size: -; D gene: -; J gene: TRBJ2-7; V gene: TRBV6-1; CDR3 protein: CASSEVGGWEQYF; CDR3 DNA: TGTGCCAGCAGTGAGGTTGGCGGGTGGGAGCAGTACTTC
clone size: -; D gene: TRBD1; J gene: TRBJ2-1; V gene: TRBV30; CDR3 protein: CACTKGQGVNEQFF; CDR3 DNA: TGTGCCTGTACAAAGGGACAGGGGGTGAATGAGCAGTTCTTC
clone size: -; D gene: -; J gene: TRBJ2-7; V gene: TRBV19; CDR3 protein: CASSIDRSGGEQYF; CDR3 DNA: TGTGCCAGTAGTATAGACCGGAGCGGAGGCGAGCAGTACTTC
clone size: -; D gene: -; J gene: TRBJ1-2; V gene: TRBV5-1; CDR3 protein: CASSLGDTPYGYTF; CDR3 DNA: TGCGCCAGCAGCTTGGGGGACACCCCCTATGGCTACACCTTC
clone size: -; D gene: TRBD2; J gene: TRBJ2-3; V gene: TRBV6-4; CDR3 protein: CASRPGLASDTQYF; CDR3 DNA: TGTGCCAGCAGACCGGGACTAGCGTCAGATACGCAGTATTTT
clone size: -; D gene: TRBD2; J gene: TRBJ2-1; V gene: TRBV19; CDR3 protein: CASGLGSGVQNEQFF; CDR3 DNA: TGTGCCAGTGGCCTGGGTAGCGGGGTTCAAAATGAGCAGTTCTTC
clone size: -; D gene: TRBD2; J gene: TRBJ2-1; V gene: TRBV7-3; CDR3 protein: CASSSSSSGGAWSEQFF; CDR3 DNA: TGTGCCAGCAGCTCCAGCTCTAGCGGGGGGGCTTGGAGTGAGCAGTTCTTC
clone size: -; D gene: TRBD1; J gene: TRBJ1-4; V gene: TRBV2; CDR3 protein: CASSAGQGATNEKLFF; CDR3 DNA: TGTGCCAGCAGTGCAGGTCAGGGGGCAACTAATGAAAAACTGTTTTTT
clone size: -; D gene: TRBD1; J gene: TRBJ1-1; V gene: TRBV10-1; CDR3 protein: CASSLSGTGAGAFF; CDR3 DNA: TGCGCCAGTTCGCTCTCCGGGACAGGGGCTGGAGCTTTCTTT
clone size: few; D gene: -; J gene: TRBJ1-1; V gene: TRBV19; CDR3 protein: CASSTTARNTEAFF; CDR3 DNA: TGTGCCAGTAGTACGACAGCCCGGAACACTGAAGCTTTCTTT
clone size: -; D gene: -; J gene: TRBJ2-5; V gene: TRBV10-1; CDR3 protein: CASSEDWAPRETQYF; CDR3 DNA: TGCGCCAGCAGTGAGGATTGGGCCCCCCGAGAGACCCAGTACTTC
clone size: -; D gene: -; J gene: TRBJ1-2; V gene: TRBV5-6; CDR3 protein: CASSLTGSREDEGYTF; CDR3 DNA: TGTGCCAGCAGCCTCACAGGGAGCAGGGAAGATGAAGGCTACACCTTC
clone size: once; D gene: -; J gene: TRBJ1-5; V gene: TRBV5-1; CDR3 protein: CASSPDPGGNQPQHF; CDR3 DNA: TGCGCCAGCAGCCCGGACCCCGGGGGGAATCAGCCCCAGCATTTT
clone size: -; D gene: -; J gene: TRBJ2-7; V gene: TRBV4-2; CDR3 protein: CASSHGGTGIHEQYF; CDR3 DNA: TGTGCCAGCAGCCACGGCGGGACGGGGATCCACGAGCAGTACTTC